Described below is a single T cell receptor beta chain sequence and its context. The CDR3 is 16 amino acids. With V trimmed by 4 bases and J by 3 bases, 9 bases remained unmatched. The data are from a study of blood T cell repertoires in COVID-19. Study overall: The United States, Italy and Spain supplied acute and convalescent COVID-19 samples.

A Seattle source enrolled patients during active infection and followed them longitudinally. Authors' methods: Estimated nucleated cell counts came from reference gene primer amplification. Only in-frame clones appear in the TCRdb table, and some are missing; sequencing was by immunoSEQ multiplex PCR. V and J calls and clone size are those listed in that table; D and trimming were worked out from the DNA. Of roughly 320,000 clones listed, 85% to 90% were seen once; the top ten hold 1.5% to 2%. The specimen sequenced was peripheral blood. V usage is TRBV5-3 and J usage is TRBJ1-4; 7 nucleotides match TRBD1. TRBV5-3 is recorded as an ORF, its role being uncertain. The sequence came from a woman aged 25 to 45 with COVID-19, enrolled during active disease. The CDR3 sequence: CARSTDRAPSNEKLFF. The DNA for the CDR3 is TGTGCCAGAAGCACCGACAGGGCCCCTTCTAATGAAAAACTGTTTTTT.